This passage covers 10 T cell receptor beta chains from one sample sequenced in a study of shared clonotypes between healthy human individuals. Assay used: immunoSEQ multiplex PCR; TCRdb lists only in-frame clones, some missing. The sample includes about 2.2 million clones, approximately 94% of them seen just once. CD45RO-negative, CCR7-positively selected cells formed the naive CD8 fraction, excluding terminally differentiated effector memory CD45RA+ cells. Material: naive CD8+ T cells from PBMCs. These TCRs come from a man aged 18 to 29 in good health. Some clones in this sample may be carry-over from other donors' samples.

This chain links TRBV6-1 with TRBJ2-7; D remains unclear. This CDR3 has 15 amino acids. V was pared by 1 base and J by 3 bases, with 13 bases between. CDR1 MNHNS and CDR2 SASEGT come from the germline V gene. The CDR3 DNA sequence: TGTGCCAGCAGTGAAGGGGTGGGAATGAACTACGAGCAGTACTTC. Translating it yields CASSEGVGMNYEQYF.

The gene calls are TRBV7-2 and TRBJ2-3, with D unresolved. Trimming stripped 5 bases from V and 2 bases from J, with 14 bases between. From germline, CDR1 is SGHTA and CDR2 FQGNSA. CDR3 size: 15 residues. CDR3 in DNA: TGTGCCAGCAGCCAAACTATGATCTTCACAGATACGCAGTATTTT. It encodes CASSQTMIFTDTQYF.

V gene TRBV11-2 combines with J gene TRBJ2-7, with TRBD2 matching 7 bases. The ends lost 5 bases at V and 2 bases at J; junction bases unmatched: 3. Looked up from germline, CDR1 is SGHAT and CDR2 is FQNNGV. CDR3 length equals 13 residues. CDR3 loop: CASSERGAYEQYF. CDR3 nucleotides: TGTGCCAGCAGCGAGCGGGGAGCCTACGAGCAGTACTTC.

The CDR3 coding sequence is TGTGCCAGCTCACCACCGTCCCCCCGGGGGGTCTACAATGAGCAGTTCTTC. Protein sequence: CASSPPSPRGVYNEQFF. The V call is TRBV18, the J call TRBJ2-1, with 7 bases identical to TRBD2. Germline assignment: CDR1 KGHSH and CDR2 LQKENI. Losses at the gene ends were 0 bases for V and 3 bases for J; bases not matched to a gene: 8. The CDR3 runs 17 residues.

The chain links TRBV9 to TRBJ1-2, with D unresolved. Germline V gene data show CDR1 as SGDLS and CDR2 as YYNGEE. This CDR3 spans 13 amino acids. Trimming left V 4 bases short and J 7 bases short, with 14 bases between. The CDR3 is CASSPGREGGYTF. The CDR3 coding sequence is TGTGCCAGCAGCCCCGGCCGGGAGGGTGGCTACACCTTC.

The CDR3 DNA reads as TGCGCCAGCAGCCTACTAGCGGAGTTAAGCTCCTACAATGAGCAGTTCTTC. This codes for CASSLLAELSSYNEQFF. This rearrangement joins TRBV5-1 to TRBJ2-1; 8 bases are a match to TRBD2. The germline V gene encodes CDR1 SGHRS and CDR2 YFSETQ. This CDR3 spans 17 amino acids. V gave up 4 bases and J gave up 0 bases; unmatched junction bases: 9.

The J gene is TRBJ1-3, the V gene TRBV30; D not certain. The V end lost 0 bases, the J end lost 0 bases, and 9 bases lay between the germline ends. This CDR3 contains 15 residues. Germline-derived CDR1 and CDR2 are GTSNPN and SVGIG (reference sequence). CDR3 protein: CAWSVSPDSGNTIYF. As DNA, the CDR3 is TGTGCCTGGAGTGTATCCCCAGACTCTGGAAACACCATATATTTT.

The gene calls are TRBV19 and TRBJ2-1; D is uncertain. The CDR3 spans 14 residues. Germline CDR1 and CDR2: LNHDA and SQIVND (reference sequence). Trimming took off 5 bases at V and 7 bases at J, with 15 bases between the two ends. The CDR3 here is CASSLVVLGNEQFF. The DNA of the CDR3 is TGTGCCAGTAGTCTCGTCGTATTAGGGAATGAGCAGTTCTTC.

CDR3 amino acids: CASSLPGLYNEQFF. The DNA of the CDR3 is TGTGCCAGCAGTCTACCGGGACTCTACAATGAGCAGTTCTTC. The chain uses TRBV28 and TRBJ2-1; maybe TRBD2 (6 bases). CDR3 size: 14 residues. Trimming pared 5 bases from V and 3 bases from J, leaving 11 bases between. Germline V lookup: CDR1 MDHEN, CDR2 SYDVKM. The whole variable domain, filled in from reference TRBV28 and TRBJ2-1, reads DVKVTQSSRYLVKRTGEKVFLECVQDMDHENMFWYRQDPGLGLRLIYFSYDVKMKEKGDIPEGYSVSREKKERFSLILESASTNQTSMYLCASSLPGLYNEQFFGPGTRLTVL.

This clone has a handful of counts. CDR3 region: CASSLLQMNTEAFF. The CDR3 nucleotides read TGTGCCAGCAGCTTACTTCAGATGAACACTGAAGCTTTCTTT. This chain connects TRBV13 to TRBJ1-1; D is ambiguous. The CDR3 is 14 amino acids. Germline CDR1 is PRHDT and CDR2 is FYEKMQ (reference sequence). Trimming removed 2 bases from V and 0 bases from J, with 7 bases in between. Based on the CDR3 plus reference TRBV13 and TRBJ1-1, the full variable domain is AAGVIQSPRHLIKEKRETATLKCYPIPRHDTVYWYQQGPGQDPQFLISFYEKMQSDKGSIPDRFSAQQFSDYHSELNMSSLELGDSALYFCASSLLQMNTEAFFGQGTRLTVV.